The sample holds a few counts of the clone carrying this T cell receptor (beta chain). Using a J-beta primer mix together with a sample-barcoded 5' primer, a second PCR was run for roughly 7 to 12 cycles. Sequencing yielded, for each sample, at least 3 million paired-end reads carrying CDR3. TCRdb reprocessed the 5' RACE reads via MiXCR and lists one record per CDR3 protein. The top ten hold approximately 4% of the sample, which has around 1,600,000 distinct CDR3 sequences, approximately 42% seen once. The sample comes from a study of blood T cells in healthy people across ages. Researchers report isolating at least 7 million PBMCs per sample. Trimming removed 3 bases from V and 0 bases from J, with 9 bases in between. The CDR3 has 15 amino acids.

This sequence joins TRBV12-3 or TRBV12-4 and TRBJ1-3; no clear D. The clonotype was recovered from a woman younger than 30 in good health. The sequenced material came from blood. Here the CDR3 DNA reads TGTGCCAGCAGTTTGTCGGGCCTCTCTGGAAACACCATATATTTT. It specifies CASSLSGLSGNTIYF.